Listed here are 27 T cell receptor beta chains from one sample, sequenced in a study of spatial heterogeneity in lung cancer (dated by TCRdb to the late 2010s). The investigation overall reported the following: The tumor nonsynonymous mutation count correlated with the number of expanded alpha and beta TCRs within the tumor.

Libraries were built with 5' RACE. Sequencing took place on a NextSeq 500. Starting from the raw public reads, TCRdb applied fastp trimming at Q25, assembled clones with MiXCR and retained in-frame beta chains. Every CDR3 protein is listed once, alongside the most common genes and DNA of its rows. The table for this sample lists 9,500 to 10,000 distinct CDR3 sequences; 54% of them were counted only once. The ten top clones hold about 28% of the sample. These receptors have no known antigen. What this sample's time point label stands for: sample taken at primary tumor resection. The sample in question was lung tumor tissue, obtained at surgery. All receptors derive from a female donor with early-stage non-small cell lung cancer.

As for this clonotype: The library was designed around alpha chains, so this beta chain is a stray read whose abundance carries little weight. The J gene is TRBJ2-3, the V gene TRBV20-1; the D gene is possibly TRBD1 (6 bases). This CDR3 is 15 amino acids long. The germline V and J ends were trimmed by 3 bases and 2 bases, with 15 bases remaining between them. Germline values: CDR1 DFQATT, CDR2 SNEGSKA (reference sequence). DNA of the CDR3: TGCAGTGCTAGCAGGACAGCCCTTATCACAGATACGCAGTATTTT. It codes for CSASRTALITDTQYF.

Concerning this clonotype itself: With the library built for alpha chains, this beta chain is off target and its frequency is not meaningful. The chain employs TRBV7-8 and TRBJ1-4, with D hard to call. The V gene's germline CDR1 is SGHVS and CDR2 FQNEAQ. The CDR3 totals 15 residues. V shed 2 bases and J shed 4 bases, with 11 bases lying between them. CDR3 protein: CASSLWRGLNEKLFF. The CDR3, as DNA: TGTGCCAGCAGCTTATGGCGTGGGCTTAATGAAAAACTGTTTTTT. Variable domain in full (rest from reference TRBV7-8 and TRBJ1-4): GAGVSQSPRYKVAKRGQDVALRCDPISGHVSLFWYQQALGQGPEFLTYFQNEAQLDKSGLPSDRFFAERPEGSVSTLKIQRTQQEDSAVYLCASSLWRGLNEKLFFGSGTQLSVL.

This clonotype came up a few times. This beta chain is an unintended read in a library built for alpha chains; its size means little. V is TRBV7-2 and J is TRBJ2-5, with 8 positions matching TRBD2. Trimming at V came to 2 bases and at J to 9 bases, leaving 17 bases not matched to a gene. CDR1 SGHTA and CDR2 FQGNSA come from the germline V gene. The CDR3 has 17 amino acids. CDR3 nucleotides: TGTGCCAGCAGCTTACCCCCTCGGCTAGCGGGCCGTACCTCCCAGTACTTC. This encodes CASSLPPRLAGRTSQYF.

About this clonotype itself: The size of this beta chain means little, since it is a stray read in a library made for alpha chains. The rearrangement joins TRBV7-9 to TRBJ2-5; D gene uncertain. CDR1 is SEHNR and CDR2 is FQNEAQ in the germline V gene (reference sequence). The CDR3 sequence is 14 residues long. V was trimmed by 8 bases and J by 2 bases, leaving 15 bases between them. This chain's CDR3 is CASRRAAGQETQYF. In DNA form, the CDR3 reads TGTGCCAGCCGCCGGGCGGCAGGACAAGAGACCCAGTACTTC.

As concerns this clonotype: In a library made to pick up alpha chains, this beta chain is a stray read with a size that means little. This chain connects TRBV13 to TRBJ1-3; perhaps TRBD1 as D (6 bases). Germline V gives CDR1 PRHDT, CDR2 FYEKMQ (reference sequence). The V gene lost 3 bases and the J gene lost 5 bases, with 14 bases spanning the gap. The CDR3 runs 15 residues. The CDR3 spells CASSFKGGLRNTIYF. In DNA, the CDR3 is TGTGCCAGCAGCTTTAAAGGGGGTCTACGAAACACCATATATTTT. The variable domain in full, completed from reference TRBV13 and TRBJ1-3, reads AAGVIQSPRHLIKEKRETATLKCYPIPRHDTVYWYQQGPGQDPQFLISFYEKMQSDKGSIPDRFSAQQFSDYHSELNMSSLELGDSALYFCASSFKGGLRNTIYFGEGSWLTVV.

This clonotype was observed a handful of times. This beta chain came through as a stray read in a library set up for alpha chains, and its size says little. The J gene is TRBJ2-7, the V gene TRBV20-1, with unresolved D. CDR3 size: 11 residues. Trimming removed 6 bases from V and 6 bases from J, with 12 bases in between. Germline CDR1 DFQATT, CDR2 SNEGSKA (reference sequence). The CDR3 sequence is CSAPRRGEQYF. CDR3 nucleotides: TGCAGTGCCCCCAGACGTGGCGAGCAGTACTTC.

As to this clonotype: This beta chain turned up in a library designed for alpha chains; as an off-target read, its abundance says little. The V and J genes are TRBV2 and TRBJ1-5; D gene uncertain. CDR3 size: 14 residues. V was cut by 5 bases and J by 4 bases, with 12 bases left in between. Per the germline V gene, CDR1 is SNHLY and CDR2 is FYNNEI. The CDR3 nucleotides are TGTGCCAGCAGTCCCGGCAGGTTTAATCAGCCCCAGCATTTT. Encoded protein: CASSPGRFNQPQHF.

With respect to this clonotype: This beta chain is a stray read from a library made for alpha chains; its abundance is not meaningful. The chain links TRBV10-3 to TRBJ2-5; D gene unclear. Per the germline V gene, CDR1 is ENHRY and CDR2 is SYGVKD. CDR3 size: 14 residues. With 6 bases removed from V and 7 bases from J, the gap between germline ends came to 18 bases. CDR3 loop: CAISPVAPPGTQYF. CDR3 in DNA: TGTGCCATCAGCCCTGTGGCCCCACCAGGGACCCAGTACTTC.

Concerning this clonotype: Because the library targeted alpha chains, this beta chain is an off-target read whose size means little. The rearrangement joins TRBV5-5 to TRBJ2-7, with a weak D call TRBD1 (6 bases). Per germline, CDR1 SGHKS and CDR2 YYEKEE (reference sequence). V lost 0 bases and J lost 0, with 10 bases in between. This CDR3 spans 15 amino acids. The CDR3 loop reads CASSLGVRGSYEQYF. Written as DNA, the CDR3 is TGTGCCAGCAGCTTGGGTGTCAGGGGCTCCTACGAGCAGTACTTC. Together with reference TRBV5-5 and TRBJ2-7, the CDR3 gives the full variable domain: DAGVTQSPTHLIKTRGQQVTLRCSPISGHKSVSWYQQVLGQGPQFIFQYYEKEERGRGNFPDRFSARQFPNYSSELNVNALLLGDSALYLCASSLGVRGSYEQYFGPGTRLTVT.

Note on this clonotype: This beta chain is a stray read from a library made for alpha chains; its abundance is not meaningful. The chain uses TRBV28 and TRBJ2-7, with D possibly matching TRBD2 (6 bases). This CDR3 contains 13 residues. CDR1 is MDHEN, CDR2 SYDVKM, per germline. Deletions cut 6 bases from V and 2 bases from J, with 11 bases between. In DNA, the CDR3 is TGTGCCAGCAGGACGGGACTCGCCTACGAGCAGTACTTC. It is translated as CASRTGLAYEQYF.

This clonotype was detected once. This beta chain slipped into a library made for alpha chains as a stray read, so its size is not meaningful. The genes are TRBV28 and TRBJ2-1, with D tentatively TRBD1 or TRBD2 (5 bases each). The CDR3 contains 16 residues. Trimming stripped 5 bases from V and 0 bases from J, with 14 bases between. Germline lookup yields CDR1 MDHEN and CDR2 SYDVKM. CDR3 amino acids: CASSGGGESSYNEQFF. DNA for the CDR3: TGTGCCAGCAGTGGGGGTGGTGAGAGCTCCTACAATGAGCAGTTCTTC.

For this clonotype: As an off-target read in a library built for alpha chains, this beta chain has a frequency of little significance. V gene TRBV10-3 combines with J gene TRBJ2-5; D not resolved. In germline, CDR1 is ENHRY, CDR2 SYGVKD. Between the trimmed V and J ends, which lost 6 bases and 5 bases, there was a span of 10 bases. The CDR3 is 12 amino acids. CDR3 nucleotide sequence: TGTGCCATCAGAGGTCGGGCGGAGACCCAGTACTTC. Protein product: CAIRGRAETQYF.

Of note for this clonotype: The size of this beta chain means little, since it is a stray read in a library made for alpha chains. The V and J genes are TRBV4-3 and TRBJ2-1; 7 bases map to TRBD2. Trimming removed 0 bases from V and 1 base from J; junction bases left unmatched: 6. This CDR3 has 17 residues. The germline CDR1 and CDR2 sequences are LGHNA and YSLEER. For the CDR3, the DNA is TGCGCCAGCAGCCAAGATCCACCTAGCGGTTCCTACAATGAGCAGTTCTTC. This codes for CASSQDPPSGSYNEQFF.

This clonotype was observed a handful of times. Within a library made for alpha chains, this beta chain is off target, and its count is uninformative. The chain combines TRBV12-3 or TRBV12-4 with TRBJ2-1, with D perhaps assigned TRBD1 or TRBD2 (6 bases each). The CDR3 consists of 14 residues. The ends were cut back, 6 bases at V and 6 bases at J, with 15 bases in the middle. This CDR3 is CASSYVGGLNEQFF. The CDR3 region has the DNA TGTGCCAGCAGCTATGTAGGGGGACTCAATGAGCAGTTCTTC.

Of note for this clonotype: This beta chain is a stray read from a library made for alpha chains; its abundance is not meaningful. V is TRBV6-1 and J is TRBJ2-7; TRBD2 agrees at 13 bases. This CDR3 contains 16 residues. Germline CDR1 and CDR2: MNHNS and SASEGT. The V gene end was trimmed by 4 bases and the J gene end by 4 bases; junction bases not matched to a gene: 7. In DNA, the CDR3 is TGTGCCAGCAGTGCCCTCACTAGCGGGGGGGCTTACGAGCAGTACTTC. This gives the protein CASSALTSGGAYEQYF.

A note on this clonotype: As an off-target read in a library built for alpha chains, this beta chain has a frequency of little significance. The CDR3 reads CASSLEGRGGTEAFF. In DNA, the CDR3 is TGCGCCAGCAGCTTGGAGGGCAGGGGAGGCACTGAAGCTTTCTTT. This sequence joins TRBV5-1 and TRBJ1-1; weak D call: TRBD1 (6 bases). The CDR3 has 15 residues. Trimming left V 0 bases short and J 4 bases short, with 13 bases between. The germline CDR1 and CDR2 sequences are SGHRS and YFSETQ.

This clonotype was observed a single time. The size of this beta chain means little, since it is a stray read in a library made for alpha chains. This chain connects TRBV5-1 to TRBJ1-1; D not resolved. CDR1 and CDR2 (germline): SGHRS, YFSETQ. CDR3 size: 13 residues. Trimming pared 1 base from V and 1 base from J, leaving 5 bases between. Here the CDR3 DNA reads TGCGCCAGCAGCTTGAAACAGAACACTGAAGCTTTCTTT. Residues: CASSLKQNTEAFF.

As for this clonotype: This beta chain appears as a stray read in a library generated for alpha chains; its size is not informative. The chain has TRBV29-1 and TRBJ1-1, with 8 bases that match TRBD1. The V gene end was trimmed by 6 bases and the J gene end by 5 bases; junction bases not matched to a gene: 11. The CDR3 is 14 residues long. Germline V CDR1 and CDR2: SQVTM, ANQGSEA. CDR3 bases: TGCAGCGTCCGAGGGGACAGGTGGGCTACTGAAGCTTTCTTT. This gives the protein CSVRGDRWATEAFF.

This clonotype was counted only a few times. This beta chain represents an off-target read in a library built for alpha chains; its size is of limited meaning. The chain employs TRBV11-2 and TRBJ1-2, with 8 bases fitting TRBD1. The CDR3 covers 17 residues. V was clipped by 1 base and J by 4 bases; unmatched bases: 11. Per germline, CDR1 SGHAT and CDR2 FQNNGV. The CDR3 bases are TGTGCCAGCAGCTTAGGGACAGGGCGGCCCTCTCTCTATGGCTACACCTTC. This sequence encodes CASSLGTGRPSLYGYTF. The full variable domain, with the rest looked up from reference TRBV11-2 and TRBJ1-2, is EAGVAQSPRYKIIEKRQSVAFWCNPISGHATLYWYQQILGQGPKLLIQFQNNGVVDDSQLPKDRFSAERLKGVDSTLKIQPAKLEDSAVYLCASSLGTGRPSLYGYTFGSGTRLTVV.

Concerning this clonotype: This beta chain appears as a stray read in a library generated for alpha chains; its size is not informative. The chain couples TRBV7-8 to TRBJ1-1, with no clear D. Trimming removed 7 bases from V and 3 bases from J, with 15 bases in between. Germline CDR1 SGHVS, CDR2 FQNEAQ. The CDR3 length is 14 residues. In DNA form, the CDR3 reads TGTGCCAGCATCAAATATATGGACGACACTGAAGCTTTCTTT. Amino acid sequence: CASIKYMDDTEAFF.

Comments on this clonotype: This beta chain appears as a stray read in a library generated for alpha chains; its size is not informative. V and J are TRBV6-4 and TRBJ2-3; 9 bases map to TRBD1. The CDR3 has 15 amino acids. V gave up 6 bases and J gave up 7 bases; unmatched junction bases: 11. Germline CDR1 and CDR2: MRHNA and SNTAGT. Written as DNA, the CDR3 is TGTGCCAGCAGGGAAACAGGGGGCGCAGGGCATACGCAGTATTTT. It codes for CASRETGGAGHTQYF.

Note on this clonotype: A library prepared for alpha chains yielded this beta chain as an off-target read; its size is of little meaning. V is TRBV5-1 and J is TRBJ1-5; D gene uncertain. The CDR3 has 14 residues. The V end was cut by 0 bases, the J end by 2 bases, with 6 bases between. Germline CDR1 reads SGHRS; CDR2 reads YFSETQ. The CDR3 protein is CASSLAGGNQPQHF. The CDR3 nucleotides read TGCGCCAGCAGCTTGGCCGGGGGCAATCAGCCCCAGCATTTT.

This clonotype was observed a few times. Being off target in a library aimed at alpha chains, this beta chain has a size of little meaning. The chain links TRBV11-2 to TRBJ2-6; the match to TRBD1 covers 10 bases. The V and J ends lost 4 bases and 0 bases, in that order; junction bases with no gene match: 6. Germline V gene data show CDR1 as SGHAT and CDR2 as FQNNGV. The CDR3 is 18 residues long. The CDR3 loop is CASSSDRGSYSGANVLTF. The CDR3 nucleotides read TGTGCCAGCAGCTCGGACAGGGGGTCTTACTCTGGGGCCAACGTCCTGACTTTC.

Concerning this clonotype: This beta chain turned up in a library designed for alpha chains; as an off-target read, its abundance says little. The chain uses TRBV12-3 or TRBV12-4 and TRBJ2-1, with TRBD2 identical over 7 bases. V lost 6 bases to trimming and J lost 5 bases; unmatched junction nucleotides: 10. The CDR3 is 15 amino acids. The CDR3 coding sequence is TGTGCCAGCAGACCCGACGGGGGGTCCAACAATGAGCAGTTCTTC. It codes for CASRPDGGSNNEQFF.

About this clonotype: This beta chain was picked up by a library intended for alpha chains and is off target, so its count carries little meaning. V and J are TRBV6-1 and TRBJ1-6; no clear D gene. In germline, CDR1 is MNHNS, CDR2 SASEGT. V lost 8 bases and J lost 0, with 8 bases in between. This CDR3 is 14 amino acids long. The DNA of the CDR3 is TGTGCCAGCGGCGAGAGCTCCTATAATTCACCCCTCCACTTT. Translating gives CASGESSYNSPLHF.

The table lists this clonotype with a few counts. Found in a library prepared for alpha chains, this beta chain is an off-target read, and its abundance has little meaning. The V and J genes are TRBV7-2 and TRBJ2-3; TRBD1 is a possible D gene (6 bases). CDR3 length: 12 amino acids. Germline V lookup: CDR1 SGHTA, CDR2 FQGNSA. V lost 4 bases, J lost 7 bases, and 9 bases lay in between. The CDR3 DNA is TGTGCCAGCAGCTCGGACAGTTATACGCAGTATTTT. Protein: CASSSDSYTQYF. The full variable domain, with the rest looked up from reference TRBV7-2 and TRBJ2-3, is GAGVSQSPSNKVTEKGKDVELRCDPISGHTALYWYRQSLGQGLEFLIYFQGNSAPDKSGLPSDRFSAERTGGSVSTLTIQRTQQEDSAVYLCASSSDSYTQYFGPGTRLTVL.

A remark on this clonotype: The library was built for alpha chains, so this beta chain is an off-target read and its size means little. This sequence joins TRBV12-3 or TRBV12-4 and TRBJ1-5, with D perhaps TRBD1 (5 bases). V was pared by 4 bases and J by 2 bases, with 12 bases between. CDR3 length: 15 amino acids. CDR3: CASSSGLVGNQPQHF. In DNA form, the CDR3 reads TGTGCCAGCAGTTCGGGGCTGGTGGGCAATCAGCCCCAGCATTTT.